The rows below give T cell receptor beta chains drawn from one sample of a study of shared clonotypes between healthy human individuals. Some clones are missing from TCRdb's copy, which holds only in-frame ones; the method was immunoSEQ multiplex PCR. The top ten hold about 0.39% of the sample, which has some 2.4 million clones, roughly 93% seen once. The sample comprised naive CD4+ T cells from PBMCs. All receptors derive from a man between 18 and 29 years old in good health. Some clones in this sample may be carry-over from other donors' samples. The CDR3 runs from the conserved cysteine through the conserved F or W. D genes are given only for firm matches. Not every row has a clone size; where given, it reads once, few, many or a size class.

CASSLSTPVYDEQFF	TGTGCCAGCAGTTTATCCACCCCGGTCTACGATGAGCAGTTCTTC	.	.	TRBJ2-1	TRBV27
CASSRPGAGSYTF	TGCGCCAGCAGCCGCCCGGGGGCGGGGAGTTACACCTTC	.	.	TRBJ1-2	TRBV4-1
CASSPRLAASYEQYF	TGTGCCAGCTCCCCCCGGCTAGCGGCCTCCTACGAGCAGTACTTC	.	TRBD2	TRBJ2-7	TRBV18
CASSLVRGVGYTF	TGTGCCAGCAGTTTAGTTAGAGGGGTCGGCTACACCTTC	few	.	TRBJ1-2	TRBV27
CASSDDAGGVVKETQYF	TGTGCCAGCAGTGACGACGCGGGAGGGGTCGTAAAAGAGACCCAGTACTTC	.	TRBD2	TRBJ2-5	TRBV6-4
CASSPDRGKVYEQYF	TGTGCCAGCAGCCCAGACAGGGGTAAGGTCTACGAGCAGTACTTC	once	TRBD1	TRBJ2-7	TRBV7-9
CASNLSPGGSYEQYF	TGCGCCAGCAATCTGTCCCCGGGCGGTTCCTACGAGCAGTACTTC	.	.	TRBJ2-7	TRBV5-1
CASSPFKPTYEQYF	TGTGCCAGCAGTCCCTTCAAGCCCACCTACGAGCAGTACTTC	.	.	TRBJ2-7	TRBV6-5
CASIGRGRGTGELFF	TGTGCCAGTATCGGCAGGGGGCGAGGGACCGGGGAGCTGTTTTTT	.	TRBD1	TRBJ2-2	TRBV19
CASSRWNYGYTF	TGTGCCAGCAGTCGTTGGAACTATGGCTACACCTTC	.	.	TRBJ1-2	TRBV2
CASSQARSLSGTNEKLFF	TGCGCCAGCAGCCAAGCCCGTAGCCTCTCTGGGACTAATGAAAAACTGTTTTTT	.	.	TRBJ1-4	TRBV4-1
CASSPQGSGDTEAFF	TGTGCCAGCAGTCCACAGGGCTCGGGGGACACTGAAGCTTTCTTT	.	.	TRBJ1-1	TRBV28
CASSPETGYNEQFF	TGTGCCAGCAGCCCGGAGACAGGTTACAATGAGCAGTTCTTC	.	.	TRBJ2-1	TRBV5-4
CASSYYTGELFF	TGTGCCAGCAGTTATTACACCGGGGAGCTGTTTTTT	.	.	TRBJ2-2	TRBV27
CASSEDLSRGPRREQYF	TGTGCCAGCTCCGAGGACCTATCACGGGGACCCCGTAGGGAGCAGTACTTC	.	.	TRBJ2-7	TRBV18
CASGEQGAPGELFF	TGCGCCAGCGGGGAGCAGGGGGCCCCCGGGGAGCTGTTTTTT	once	TRBD1	TRBJ2-2	TRBV5-1
CASSLGAQPSTDTQYF	TGTGCCAGCAGTTTGGGTGCCCAGCCCAGCACAGATACGCAGTATTTT	.	.	TRBJ2-3	TRBV9
CAAGQPQHF	TGTGCCGCGGGACAGCCCCAGCATTTT	.	.	TRBJ1-5	TRBV7-9
CASSEDLRDTNTGELFF	TGTGCCAGCAGTGAAGACCTCCGGGACACTAACACCGGGGAGCTGTTTTTT	.	.	TRBJ2-2	TRBV6-1
CASSYSGNNQPQHF	TGTGCCAGCAGTTACTCGGGCAACAATCAGCCCCAGCATTTT	.	.	TRBJ1-5	TRBV6-6
CASSPQTGTGSDIQYF	TGCGCCAGCAGCCCACAAACCGGGACAGGGTCGGACATTCAGTACTTC	once	TRBD1	TRBJ2-4	TRBV4-3
CASSQGQEITDTQYF	TGCGCCAGCAGCCAAGGGCAGGAGATCACAGATACGCAGTATTTT	.	.	TRBJ2-3	TRBV4-3
CASSIGRSYNEQFF	TGTGCCAGTAGTATCGGGAGATCCTACAATGAGCAGTTCTTC	.	.	TRBJ2-1	TRBV19
CASSKEVGRF	TGTGCCAGCAGCAAAGAGGTCGGACGCTTC	.	.	TRBJ2-7	TRBV21-1
CASSRGRENEQYF	TGTGCCAGCAGTCGCGGACGGGAGAACGAGCAGTACTTC	.	.	TRBJ2-7	TRBV27
CASRDRGDEQYF	TGCGCCAGCAGAGACAGGGGAGACGAGCAGTACTTC	.	TRBD1	TRBJ2-7	TRBV5-1
CASSRSYDRGTGELFF	TGTGCCAGCAGTCGAAGTTACGATCGGGGCACCGGGGAGCTGTTTTTT	.	.	TRBJ2-2	TRBV27
CASSLRRTLIYEQYF	TGTGCCAGCAGTCTCCGTAGGACTCTGATTTACGAGCAGTACTTC	.	.	TRBJ2-7	TRBV6-1
CASSLDPGGNTIYF	TGCGCCAGCAGCTTGGATCCGGGGGGAAACACCATATATTTT	.	.	TRBJ1-3	TRBV5-1
CASSLGFGRSSYNEQFF	TGTGCCAGCAGTTTGGGTTTCGGGCGGTCCTCCTACAATGAGCAGTTCTTC	.	.	TRBJ2-1	TRBV27
CASSVAGSTDTQYF	TGTGCCAGCAGCGTAGCCGGGAGCACAGATACGCAGTATTTT	few	.	TRBJ2-3	TRBV9
CASSLVGVGELFF	TGTGCCAGCAGCTTAGTAGGGGTCGGGGAGCTGTTTTTT	.	.	TRBJ2-2	TRBV13
CASSPPGGKETQYF	TGTGCCAGCAGCCCGCCCGGGGGGAAAGAGACCCAGTACTTC	.	TRBD2	TRBJ2-5	TRBV7-9
CASSPGQGTTEAFF	TGTGCCAGCTCACCGGGACAGGGTACTACTGAAGCTTTCTTT	.	TRBD1	TRBJ1-1	TRBV18
CASSVQGRTNQPQHF	TGTGCCAGTAGTGTTCAGGGGCGAACCAATCAGCCCCAGCATTTT	.	.	TRBJ1-5	TRBV19
CASSLEPYEQYF	TGTGCCAGCAGCTTGGAGCCCTACGAGCAGTACTTC	.	.	TRBJ2-7	TRBV5-4
CASSFAGGETQYF	TGTGCCAGCAGCTTTGCAGGGGGAGAGACCCAGTACTTC	.	TRBD1	TRBJ2-5	TRBV5-6
CASGPTHYEQYF	TGTGCCAGCGGCCCAACCCACTACGAGCAGTACTTC	.	.	TRBJ2-7	TRBV11-2
CASSFGQGAIEQYF	TGTGCCAGCAGTTTCGGGCAGGGAGCAATCGAGCAGTACTTC	.	.	TRBJ2-7	TRBV6-5
CASSLEGNEAFF	TGCGCCAGCAGCTTGGAGGGGAATGAAGCTTTCTTT	.	.	TRBJ1-1	TRBV5-1
CASSEGTSGGNEQFF	TGTGCCAGCTCAGAAGGGACTAGCGGTGGCAATGAGCAGTTCTTC	.	TRBD2	TRBJ2-1	TRBV18
CASSLIRGMAYEQYF	TGTGCCAGCAGCTTGATCCGCGGGATGGCCTACGAGCAGTACTTC	.	.	TRBJ2-7	TRBV5-6
CASSEDRASDTQYF	TGTGCCAGCAGCGAGGACAGGGCGTCGGATACGCAGTATTTT	.	TRBD1	TRBJ2-3	TRBV11-2
CASSGGTSGRADTQYF	TGTGCCAGCAGTGGCGGGACTAGCGGGAGGGCAGATACGCAGTATTTT	.	TRBD2	TRBJ2-3	TRBV2
CASKGLWGDGQPQHF	TGTGCCAGTAAAGGGTTGTGGGGGGACGGTCAGCCCCAGCATTTT	.	.	TRBJ1-5	TRBV19
CASSVRWRLAGNTDTQYF	TGCGCCAGCAGCGTACGTTGGAGACTAGCGGGGAACACAGATACGCAGTATTTT	.	TRBD2	TRBJ2-3	TRBV5-1
CASSLDGTGWDYGYTF	TGTGCCAGCAGCTTGGATGGTACAGGGTGGGACTATGGCTACACCTTC	.	.	TRBJ1-2	TRBV5-4
CSVLRGVLHNEQFF	TGCAGCGTCCTTCGGGGAGTCCTGCACAATGAGCAGTTCTTC	once	.	TRBJ2-1	TRBV29-1
CASSSSVTSGIWGDDTQYF	TGTGCCAGCAGCTCCTCTGTGACTAGCGGGATTTGGGGGGACGATACCCAGTACTTC	.	TRBD2	TRBJ2-5	TRBV7-9
CASSSGGQVSYEQYF	TGTGCCAGCAGTTCCGGGGGACAGGTATCCTACGAGCAGTACTTC	.	TRBD1	TRBJ2-7	TRBV27